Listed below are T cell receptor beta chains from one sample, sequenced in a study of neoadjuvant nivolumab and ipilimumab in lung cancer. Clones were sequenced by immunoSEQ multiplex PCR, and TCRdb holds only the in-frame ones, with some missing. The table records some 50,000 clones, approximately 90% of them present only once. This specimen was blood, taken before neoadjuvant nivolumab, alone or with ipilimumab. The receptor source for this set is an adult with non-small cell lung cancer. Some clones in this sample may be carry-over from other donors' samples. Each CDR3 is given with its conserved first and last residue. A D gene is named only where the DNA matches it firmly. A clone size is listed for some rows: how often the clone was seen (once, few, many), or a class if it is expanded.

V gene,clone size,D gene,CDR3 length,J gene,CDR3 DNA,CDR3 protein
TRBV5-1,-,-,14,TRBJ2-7,TGCGCCAGCAGCAGAGGGGCGGGAACTCACGAGCAGTACTTC,CASSRGAGTHEQYF
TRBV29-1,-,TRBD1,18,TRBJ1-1,TGCAGCACCCTGGTGGGACAGGGGTTTGGGACCATGAACACTGAAGCTTTCTTT,CSTLVGQGFGTMNTEAFF
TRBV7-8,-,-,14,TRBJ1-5,TGTGCCAGCAGCTGGGGGACTACGAATCAGCCCCAGCATTTT,CASSWGTTNQPQHF
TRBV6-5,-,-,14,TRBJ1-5,TGTGCCAGCAGCCGCGACAACAGCAATCAGCCCCAGCATTTT,CASSRDNSNQPQHF
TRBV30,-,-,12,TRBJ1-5,TGTGCCTGGAGTGTGATAGGGGAGCCCCAGCATTTT,CAWSVIGEPQHF
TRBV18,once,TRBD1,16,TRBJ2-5,TGTGCCAGCTCACCGTATAGGACAGGTGAAGAAGAGACCCAGTACTTC,CASSPYRTGEEETQYF
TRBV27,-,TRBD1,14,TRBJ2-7,TGTGCCAGCAGTTACGGGACAGGACCCTACGAGCAGTACTTC,CASSYGTGPYEQYF
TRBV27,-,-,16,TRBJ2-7,TGTGCCAGCAGACCCTCCGCGTGGAGGGGGCAACATGAGCAGTACTTC,CASRPSAWRGQHEQYF
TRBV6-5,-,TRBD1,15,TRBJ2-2,TGTGCCAGCAGCTTGTACAGGGGGAACACCGGGGAGCTGTTTTTT,CASSLYRGNTGELFF
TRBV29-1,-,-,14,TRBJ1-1,TGCAGCGTTCTTCGAGGAAGCACAGTTCCTGAAGCTTTCTTT,CSVLRGSTVPEAFF
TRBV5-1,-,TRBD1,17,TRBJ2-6,TGCGCCAGCAGCGGGACAGGGACGCTCTCTGGGGCCAACGTCCTGACTTTC,CASSGTGTLSGANVLTF
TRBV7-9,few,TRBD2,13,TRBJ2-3,TGTGCCAGCAGCTCAAGACTAGCGGATACGCAGTATTTT,CASSSRLADTQYF
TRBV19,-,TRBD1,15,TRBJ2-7,TGTGCCAGTAGTATGGGGACAGGGTTTTCTTACGAGCAGTACTTC,CASSMGTGFSYEQYF
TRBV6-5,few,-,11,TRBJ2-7,TGTGCCACCTTAACTCCATACGAGCAGTACTTC,CATLTPYEQYF
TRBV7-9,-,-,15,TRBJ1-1,TGTGCCAGCAGTTGGGGTGGGGCTGGAGGCACTGAAGCTTTCTTT,CASSWGGAGGTEAFF
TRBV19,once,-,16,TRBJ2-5,TGTGCCAGTAGTATAGTGCCGGGGGCGAGGCAAGAGACCCAGTACTTC,CASSIVPGARQETQYF
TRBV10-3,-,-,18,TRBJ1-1,TGTGCCATCAGTGAGTCGAGTAGGGGCAGGGGAGAGGGCACTGAAGCTTTCTTT,CAISESSRGRGEGTEAFF
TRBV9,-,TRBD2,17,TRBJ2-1,TGTGCCAGCAGCGCACGGACTAGCGGGTTCTCCTACAATGAGCAGTTCTTC,CASSARTSGFSYNEQFF
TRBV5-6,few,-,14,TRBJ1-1,TGTGCCAGCAGCTACTCGGGGAGGAACACTGAAGCTTTCTTT,CASSYSGRNTEAFF
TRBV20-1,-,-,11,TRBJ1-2,TGCAGTGCTGGATCTGGGGAAAGCTACACCTTC,CSAGSGESYTF
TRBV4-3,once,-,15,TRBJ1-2,TGCGCCAGCAGCCAAGGGTCGGGGGGCCCCTATGGCTACACCTTC,CASSQGSGGPYGYTF
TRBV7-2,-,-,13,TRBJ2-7,TGTGCCAGCAGCTCACGAGGTGCCTACGAGCAGTACTTC,CASSSRGAYEQYF
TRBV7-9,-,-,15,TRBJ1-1,TGTGCCAGCCTACTCGTGGGCAGCGGGGACACTGAAGCTTTCTTT,CASLLVGSGDTEAFF
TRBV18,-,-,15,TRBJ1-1,TGTGCCAGCTCACTCGCCGGGGCTAGGGACACTGAAGCTTTCTTT,CASSLAGARDTEAFF
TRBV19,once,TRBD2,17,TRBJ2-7,TGTGCCAGTAGCCCTAGATCGGGGGGCGGGAGGACTTACGAGCAGTACTTC,CASSPRSGGGRTYEQYF
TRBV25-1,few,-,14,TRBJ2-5,TGTGCCAGCAGTGCAAGTGGGGCACTGGAGACCCAGTACTTC,CASSASGALETQYF
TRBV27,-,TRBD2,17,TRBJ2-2,TGTGCCACCAGAAGGACTAGCGGAACCGCGGGGACCGGGGAGCTGTTTTTT,CATRRTSGTAGTGELFF
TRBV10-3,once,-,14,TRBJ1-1,TGTGCCATCAGTGAGTTAGCGCGAAGCCCTGAAGCTTTCTTT,CAISELARSPEAFF
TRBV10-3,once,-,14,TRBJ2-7,TGTGCCATCAGTGAGTCGCGCCAGGCAGACGAGCAGTACTTC,CAISESRQADEQYF
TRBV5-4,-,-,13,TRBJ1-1,TGTGCCAGCACCGTCACAGGTAACACTGAAGCTTTCTTT,CASTVTGNTEAFF
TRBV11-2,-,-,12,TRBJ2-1,TGTGCCAGCAGCAGGGGGTTTCCTGAGCAGTTCTTC,CASSRGFPEQFF
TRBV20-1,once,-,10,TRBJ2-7,TGCAGTGCTGTGCAATACGAGCAGTACTTC,CSAVQYEQYF
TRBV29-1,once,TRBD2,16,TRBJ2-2,TGCAGCGTTGTGGTTGGTAGCGGGAGGCAATCCGGGGAGCTGTTTTTT,CSVVVGSGRQSGELFF
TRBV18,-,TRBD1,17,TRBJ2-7,TGTGCCAGCTCACCGTTATACACAGGGGCCAGCTCCTACGAGCAGTACTTC,CASSPLYTGASSYEQYF
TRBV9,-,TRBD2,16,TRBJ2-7,TGTGCCAGCAGCGTAGCCCCTGCGGGACTAGGTTCCGAGCAGTACTTC,CASSVAPAGLGSEQYF
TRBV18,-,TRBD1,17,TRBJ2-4,TGTGCCAGCTCACCAATGGGGACAGGTTTAGCCAAAAACATTCAGTACTTC,CASSPMGTGLAKNIQYF
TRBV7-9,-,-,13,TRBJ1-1,TGTGCCAGCAGCTCGTCAGTGAACACTGAAGCTTTCTTT,CASSSSVNTEAFF
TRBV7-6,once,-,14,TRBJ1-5,TGTGCCAGCAGCTTAGAGGCAGGGAATCAGCCCCAGCATTTT,CASSLEAGNQPQHF
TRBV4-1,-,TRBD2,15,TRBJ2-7,TGCGCCAGCAGCCAACCGGGACTAGCGGGCTACGAGCAGTACTTC,CASSQPGLAGYEQYF
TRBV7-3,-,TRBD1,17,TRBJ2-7,TGTGCCAGCAGCCCGACCTACAGGAAACAGGGGTCCTACGAGCAGTACTTC,CASSPTYRKQGSYEQYF
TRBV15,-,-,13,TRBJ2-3,TGTGCCACCAGCAGACCTCAGGGAGATACGCAGTATTTT,CATSRPQGDTQYF
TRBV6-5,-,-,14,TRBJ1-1,TGTGCCAGCAGTCCAGGGAACCTGAACACTGAAGCTTTCTTT,CASSPGNLNTEAFF
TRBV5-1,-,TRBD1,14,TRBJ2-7,TGCGCCAGCAGCTTGAGGACAGGGGACTACGAGCAGTACTTC,CASSLRTGDYEQYF
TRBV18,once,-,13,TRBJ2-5,TGTGCCAGCTCCCCGGTGGGGTTGGAGACCCAGTACTTC,CASSPVGLETQYF
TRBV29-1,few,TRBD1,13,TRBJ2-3,TGCAGCGTTGAAGGACAAGGACAGGTGGCGCAGTATTTT,CSVEGQGQVAQYF
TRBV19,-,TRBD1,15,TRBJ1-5,TGTGCCAGTAGTTTATCCGCCAGGGGGCATCAGCCCCAGCATTTT,CASSLSARGHQPQHF
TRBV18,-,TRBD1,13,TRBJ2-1,TGTGCCAGCTCGGAGAACAGGGGAAATGAGCAGTTCTTC,CASSENRGNEQFF
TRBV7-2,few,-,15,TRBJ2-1,TGTGCCAGCAGCTTAGTAGCGGCGACACACAATGAGCAGTTCTTC,CASSLVAATHNEQFF
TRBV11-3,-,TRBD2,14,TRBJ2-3,TGTGCCAGCAGCCGTAGCGGGAGGACAGATACGCAGTATTTT,CASSRSGRTDTQYF
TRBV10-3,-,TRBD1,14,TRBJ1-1,TGTGCCATCAGGGACAGGGGCCTGCTGACTGAAGCTTTCTTT,CAIRDRGLLTEAFF
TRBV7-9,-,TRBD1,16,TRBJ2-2,TGTGCCAGCAGCCCAGTACGGACAGGGGACACCGGGGAGCTGTTTTTT,CASSPVRTGDTGELFF
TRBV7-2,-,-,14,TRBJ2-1,TGTGCCAGCAGCCCTGGACCATTTGACAATGAGCAGTTCTTC,CASSPGPFDNEQFF
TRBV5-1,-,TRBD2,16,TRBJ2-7,TGCGCCAGCAGCCGGGGGACTAGCGGGGAGGGGTCCGAGCAGTACTTC,CASSRGTSGEGSEQYF
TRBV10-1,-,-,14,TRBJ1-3,TGCGCCAGCAGTGACAGCCGGGCTGGAAACACCATATATTTT,CASSDSRAGNTIYF
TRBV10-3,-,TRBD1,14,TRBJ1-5,TGTGCCATCAGTACCGGACAGGGACTTCAGCCCCAGCATTTT,CAISTGQGLQPQHF
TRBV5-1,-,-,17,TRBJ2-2,TGCGCCAGCAGACAGTTGTCCGGGACAATTAACACCGGGGAGCTGTTTTTT,CASRQLSGTINTGELFF